Below are 24 T cell receptor beta chains sequenced from a single sample in a study of cytomegalovirus exposure and HLA in healthy donors. The PCR employed 60 Vbeta primers together with 13 Jbeta primers. Profiling relied on immunoSEQ multiplex PCR, and the TCRdb table lists in-frame clones only, not all of them. Of 95,000 to 130,000 clones in the sample, 55% to 75% are singletons; the top ten hold just under 9.5%. The specimen sequenced was PBMCs. Source of these receptors: a woman in her thirties or forties in good health and CMV-seropositive.

The CDR3 sequence is CASSIVPAGVSEQYF. CDR3 nucleotides: TGTGCCAGTAGTATAGTTCCGGCGGGAGTAAGCGAGCAGTACTTC. The chain carries TRBV19 and TRBJ2-7; TRBD2 agrees at 7 bases. CDR3 length: 15 residues. After removal of 1 base from V and 6 bases from J, the junction contained 9 bases not matched to a gene. The germline V gene has CDR1 LNHDA and CDR2 SQIVND (reference sequence).

The genes are TRBV19 and TRBJ2-3, with D maybe TRBD2 (5 bases). CDR1 and CDR2 from the germline V gene are LNHDA and SQIVND (reference sequence). V gave up 9 bases and J gave up 2 bases, with 15 bases separating them. The CDR3 totals 14 residues. CDR3 region: CASQIGENTDTQYF. CDR3 nucleotides: TGTGCCAGCCAAATCGGGGAGAACACAGATACGCAGTATTTT.

J is TRBJ2-7 and V is TRBV30, with 9 nucleotides matching TRBD1. The CDR3 spans 14 residues. The germline gives CDR1 GTSNPN, CDR2 SVGIG (reference sequence). The V segment lost 7 bases and the J segment 7 bases; nucleotides outside the gene matches: 14. CDR3 in amino acids: CAYHGTGRSGEQYF. For the CDR3, the DNA is TGTGCCTACCACGGGACAGGGAGGTCGGGGGAGCAGTACTTC.

The chain uses TRBV29-1 and TRBJ2-6; D is unclear. Germline assignment: CDR1 SQVTM and CDR2 ANQGSEA. The V end lost 7 bases, the J end lost 0 bases, and 7 bases lay between the germline ends. CDR3 length equals 13 residues. CDR3 DNA: TGCAGCGCAGGTACCTCTGGGGCCAACGTCCTGACTTTC. The encoded protein is CSAGTSGANVLTF.

The genes are TRBV27 and TRBJ2-2, with 9 positions matching TRBD1. V trimming: 5 bases; J trimming: 5 bases; junction bases outside the gene matches: 6. The CDR3 runs to 15 residues. Germline lookup yields CDR1 MNHEY and CDR2 SMNVEV (reference sequence). The CDR3 protein is CASSPNRGRTGELFF. The DNA of the CDR3 is TGTGCCAGCAGTCCCAACAGGGGGCGGACCGGGGAGCTGTTTTTT.

The chain joins TRBV6-5 to TRBJ2-7; a weak D match, TRBD2 (6 bases). The V gene lost 2 bases and the J gene lost 3 bases, with 11 bases spanning the gap. Germline lookup yields CDR1 MNHEY and CDR2 SVGAGI. The CDR3 is 14 residues long. The CDR3 here is CASSYGGANYEQYF. DNA for the CDR3: TGTGCCAGCAGTTACGGCGGGGCCAACTACGAGCAGTACTTC.

Written as DNA, the CDR3 is TGTGCCAGCAGCTTAGAAACAGCCCCGGGGGAGCTGTTTTTT. Encoded protein: CASSLETAPGELFF. V gene TRBV7-9 combines with J gene TRBJ2-2, with no clear D. The V gene's germline CDR1 is SEHNR and CDR2 FQNEAQ (reference sequence). Trimming removed 1 base at V and 8 bases at J, with 11 bases between. The CDR3 sequence is 14 residues long.

The V and J genes are TRBV5-6 and TRBJ2-5, with 7 positions matching TRBD1. CDR3 length: 16 amino acids. V was pared by 3 bases and J by 11 bases, with 19 bases of the junction left unmatched. CDR1 and CDR2 (germline): SGHDT, YYEEEE. CDR3 sequence reads: CASSSKPGQKKEEQYF. The CDR3 coding sequence is TGTGCCAGCAGCTCTAAACCGGGACAGAAAAAAGAGGAGCAGTACTTC.

The chain links TRBV5-1 to TRBJ1-2; 7 bases agree with TRBD1. CDR3 size: 18 residues. Germline V lookup: CDR1 SGHRS, CDR2 YFSETQ. Unmatched junction bases numbered 16, after V lost 0 bases and J lost 5 bases. This CDR3 reads CASSLEGAAGPKAYGYTF. In nucleotides, the CDR3 is TGCGCCAGCAGCTTGGAGGGGGCCGCGGGACCAAAAGCGTATGGCTACACCTTC. Using reference TRBV5-1 and TRBJ1-2 for the parts outside the CDR3, the full variable domain is KAGVTQTPRYLIKTRGQQVTLSCSPISGHRSVSWYQQTPGQGLQFLFEYFSETQRNKGNFPGRFSGRQFSNSRSEMNVSTLELGDSALYLCASSLEGAAGPKAYGYTFGSGTRLTVV.

The J gene is TRBJ2-3, the V gene TRBV5-4, with 9 bases aligning to TRBD1. Germline loops: CDR1 SGHNT, CDR2 YYREEE (reference sequence). J lost 4 bases, V lost 4 bases, and 4 bases had no gene match. CDR3 length: 14 residues. The CDR3 loop is CASSLGQGADTQYF. The CDR3 region has the DNA TGTGCCAGCAGCCTGGGACAGGGTGCAGATACGCAGTATTTT.

The sample holds a few counts of this clone. V and J are TRBV29-1 and TRBJ1-1; D possibly corresponds to TRBD1 (6 bases). Trimming took 2 bases from V and 8 from J, leaving 9 bases between them. The CDR3 consists of 11 residues. Germline CDR1 SQVTM, CDR2 ANQGSEA. CDR3 loop: CSVEHGTEAFF. The CDR3 DNA sequence: TGCAGCGTTGAACATGGGACAGAAGCTTTCTTT.

The V and J genes are TRBV19 and TRBJ2-5; maybe TRBD1 (6 bases). The closer fit of TRBJ2-7 to the DNA end suggests the J call may be wrong. Germline V gives CDR1 LNHDA, CDR2 SQIVND (reference sequence). The CDR3 length is 13 residues. The CDR3 loop is CASSPGQTYEQYF. For the CDR3, the DNA is TGTGCCAGTAGCCCCGGACAGACCTACGAGCAGTACTTC.

V gene TRBV27 combines with J gene TRBJ2-2; TRBD1 agrees at 8 bases. Germline V CDR1 and CDR2: MNHEY, SMNVEV (reference sequence). The CDR3 is 18 residues long. Trimming removed 4 bases from V and 2 bases from J; junction bases left unmatched: 12. The CDR3 nucleotides read TGTGCCAGCAGTTCAAAGAGCCGGGACAGGCGAAACACCGGGGAGCTGTTTTTT. It specifies CASSSKSRDRRNTGELFF.

This clone was counted a single time. The chain recombines TRBV13 with TRBJ2-1; 7 bases are shared with TRBD2. The CDR3 is 15 residues long. Per germline, CDR1 PRHDT and CDR2 FYEKMQ (reference sequence). V was clipped by 4 bases and J by 2 bases; unmatched bases: 5. The CDR3 protein is CASSSDGRTYNEQFF. CDR3 bases: TGTGCCAGCAGCTCCGACGGGAGGACCTACAATGAGCAGTTCTTC.

This clone was seen a few times. The CDR3 sequence is CASSLEASTDTQYF. CDR3 bases: TGTGCCAGCAGCTTAGAAGCGAGCACAGATACGCAGTATTTT. The chain has TRBV7-9 and TRBJ2-3; D remains ambiguous. This CDR3 has 14 residues. In germline, CDR1 is SEHNR, CDR2 FQNEAQ (reference sequence). The V and J ends lost 1 base and 0 bases respectively, with 5 bases between them. Looking up the rest from reference TRBV7-9 and TRBJ2-3 gives the full variable domain: DTGVSQNPRHKITKRGQNVTFRCDPISEHNRLYWYRQTLGQGPEFLTYFQNEAQLEKSRLLSDRFSAERPKGSFSTLEIQRTEQGDSAMYLCASSLEASTDTQYFGPGTRLTVL.

V is TRBV12-5 and J is TRBJ2-5; 12 bases are shared with TRBD2. Trimming took 3 bases from V and 5 from J; bases not matched to a gene: 10. The CDR3 loop spans 17 amino acids. Germline V gives CDR1 LGHNT, CDR2 FRNRAP. Here the CDR3 DNA reads TGTGCTAGTGGTTTCTCTCCGACTAGCGGGAGTCGGGAGACCCAGTACTTC. Its protein is CASGFSPTSGSRETQYF.

V usage is TRBV10-3 and J usage is TRBJ2-6, with 7 bases lining up with TRBD1. There are 21 residues in the CDR3. V was pared by 3 bases and J by 2 bases, with 19 bases of the junction left unmatched. In germline, CDR1 is ENHRY, CDR2 SYGVKD. The CDR3 DNA is TGTGCCATCAGTGACCAAACTAGTTGGGACAGACAACGCGCTGGGGCCAACGTCCTGACTTTC. This sequence encodes CAISDQTSWDRQRAGANVLTF.

The chain combines TRBV6-1 with TRBJ1-3; possibly TRBD1 for D (6 bases). V was cut by 2 bases and J by 4 bases, with 15 bases left in between. The CDR3 is made up of 16 amino acids. Germline lookup yields CDR1 MNHNS and CDR2 SASEGT. The CDR3: CASSERAGAQGNTIYF. The CDR3 bases are TGTGCCAGCAGTGAAAGGGCAGGGGCTCAGGGAAACACCATATATTTT.

This sequence joins TRBV23-1 and TRBJ2-7, with 9 bases that match TRBD1. TRBV23-1 is given ORF status, its function remaining uncertain. The CDR3 spans 18 residues. V was pared by 2 bases and J by 0 bases, with 11 bases of the junction left unmatched. This chain's CDR3 is CASSQISPYRGPSYEQYF. The CDR3 DNA reads TGCGCCAGCAGTCAAATTAGCCCCTACAGGGGGCCCTCCTACGAGCAGTACTTC.

This clone is a singleton in its sample. The V call is TRBV5-6, the J call TRBJ2-7; TRBD2 aligns across 12 bases. Germline assignment: CDR1 SGHDT and CDR2 YYEEEE. J gave up 0 bases and V 0 bases, and 7 bases lay outside the gene matches. The CDR3 loop spans 18 amino acids. The CDR3 protein is CASSLELAGGPLSYEQYF. The CDR3 DNA reads TGTGCCAGCAGCTTGGAACTAGCGGGAGGTCCCCTCTCCTACGAGCAGTACTTC.

This clone occurred a few times. The chain employs TRBV12-5 and TRBJ2-7; possibly TRBD1 for D (5 bases). V was trimmed by 1 base and J by 5 bases, leaving 18 bases between them. Germline lookup yields CDR1 LGHNT and CDR2 FRNRAP. CDR3 length: 16 amino acids. CDR3 sequence reads: CASGLGNQGSPDEQYF. The CDR3 DNA reads TGTGCTAGTGGTTTGGGAAACCAGGGAAGTCCGGACGAGCAGTACTTC.

In this sample, this clone turned up a few times. V and J are TRBV6-1 and TRBJ1-5; TRBD1 agrees at 8 bases. Germline V gene lookup returns CDR1 MNHNS and CDR2 SASEGT. This CDR3 contains 18 residues. Losses at the gene ends were 3 bases for V and 7 bases for J; bases not matched to a gene: 17. The CDR3 reads CASSEWGRGQALGQPQHF. The CDR3, as DNA: TGTGCCAGCAGTGAGTGGGGGAGGGGACAGGCTCTAGGGCAGCCCCAGCATTTT.

This clone was counted a single time. The chain uses TRBV6-1 and TRBJ1-5; no reliable D call. Per the germline V gene, CDR1 is MNHNS and CDR2 is SASEGT. CDR3 length equals 14 residues. The V and J ends lost 5 bases and 7 bases respectively, with 15 bases between them. In DNA form, the CDR3 reads TGTGCCAGCAGTCTCGTTGGGAGCGAGCAGCCCCAGCATTTT. It yields the protein CASSLVGSEQPQHF.

The chain employs TRBV6-1 and TRBJ2-3; TRBD2 matches at 7 bases. Looked up from germline, CDR1 is MNHNS and CDR2 is SASEGT. The CDR3 extends over 16 amino acids. Trimming removed 4 bases from V and 1 base from J; junction bases left unmatched: 8. The CDR3, as DNA: TGTGCCAGCAGTGTGGGAGGGGCGGGAGGCACAGATACGCAGTATTTT. This gives the protein CASSVGGAGGTDTQYF.